This TCR beta chain came from a study of molecular identifiers for immune sequencing clone quantification. Study-level results: Naive cells had under 1% of molecules in clones above 20 RNA copies, effectors over 99%.

MiXCR, applied by TCRdb to the PCR reads, yields one record per CDR3 protein. This table holds 60,000 to 65,000 distinct CDR3 sequences, 15% to 20% found once. When naive CD8 T cells were sorted, they were gated as CD8+CD4-CCR7+CD45RA+. Ten or more counts support this clonotype. The antigen remains undetermined. CDR3 length: 16 amino acids. CDR1 is SEHNR, CDR2 FQNEAQ, per germline (reference sequence). V dropped 1 base and J dropped 3; count of bases not matched to a gene: 7. The chain is built from TRBV7-9 and TRBJ2-5; 8 nucleotides align to TRBD1. Sequenced input: naive CD8+ T cells from blood, with Jurkat cell RNA spiked in. As to subset: FACS-sorted CD8+CD4-CCR7+CD45RA+ naive T cells. The receptor was isolated from a human donor in good health. Some libraries in this study had Jurkat cell RNA spiked in. CDR3 sequence (DNA): TGTGCCAGCAGCTTAGATATCGCGACAGGGGAAGAGACCCAGTACTTC. Residues: CASSLDIATGEETQYF. Complete variable domain (other parts from reference TRBV7-9 and TRBJ2-5): DTGVSQNPRHKITKRGQNVTFRCDPISEHNRLYWYRQTLGQGPEFLTYFQNEAQLEKSRLLSDRFSAERPKGSFSTLEIQRTEQGDSAMYLCASSLDIATGEETQYFGPGTRLLVL.